The TCR beta chain under discussion was sequenced for a study of regulatory T cells in long-lasting Graves disease. General study findings and limits: Compared with new cases, persistent Graves' patients showed reduced TCR diversity. With persistent disease, TRBV28, TRBJ1-2 and TRBJ2-5 were the favored segments.

Researchers made TCR beta libraries by using iRepertoire HTBI primers and running Arm-PCR on CDR3 regions. One entry per CDR3 protein, called by TCRdb with MiXCR from the multiplex PCR reads. The profile covers about 470,000 distinct CDR3 sequences, with roughly 20% appearing a single time and about 7.8% taken by the ten largest. Indicated time point: persistent/refractory GD, antithyroid drugs over 5 years with positive TRAb. RNA extracted from PBMCs served as the sequencing template. There are many counts of this clonotype. Its antigen remains unknown. Germline V CDR1 and CDR2: MNHEY, SMNVEV (reference sequence). This CDR3 contains 14 residues. V trimming: 5 bases; J trimming: 4 bases; junction bases outside the gene matches: 4.

The chain combines TRBV27 with TRBJ1-1, with 10 bases fitting TRBD1. The material was peripheral blood mononuclear cells (PBMCs), obtained when the disease was refractory, from a patient treated with antithyroid drugs. The receptor was isolated from a female donor with Graves disease. The CDR3 protein is CASSPGQGTTEAFF. CDR3 nucleotides: TGTGCCAGCAGTCCGGGACAGGGGACCACTGAAGCTTTCTTT.